These 26 T cell receptor beta chains originate from one sample sequenced in a study of Graves' ophthalmopathy and Graves' hyperthyroidism. Amplification from RNA transcripts yielded the TCR beta CDR3 regions. HTBI primers were used in a first-round RT-PCR, which preceded a second-round multiplex PCR. TCRdb recomputed calls from the multiplex PCR reads with MiXCR, one row per CDR3 protein. The sample carries about 500,000 distinct CDR3 sequences, around an eighth recorded once. The sample comprised blood. These receptors were obtained from a woman in her 30s with Graves' ophthalmopathy.

This clonotype has just a few counts. In DNA form, the CDR3 reads TGTGCCAGCAGCCAGTTCAGAAATTCACCCCTCCACTTT. It codes for CASSQFRNSPLHF. The chain is built from TRBV7-2 and TRBJ1-6; D unresolved. Germline lookup yields CDR1 SGHTA and CDR2 FQGNSA. Trimming removed 5 bases from V and 7 bases from J, with 9 bases in between. The CDR3 is 13 amino acids.

This clonotype was recorded many times. The gene calls are TRBV2 and TRBJ2-5; tentative D call: TRBD1 (10 bases). Germline-derived CDR1 and CDR2 are SNHLY and FYNNEI. The CDR3 is 19 amino acids. V was cut by 4 bases and J by 1 base, with 25 bases left in between. The CDR3 spells CASSGRTGGLTSGQETQYF. CDR3 nucleotide sequence: TGTGCCAGCAGTGGCAGGACAGGGGGTTTGACTAGCGGCCAAGAGACCCAGTACTTC.

At least ten counts were recorded for this clonotype. The chain links TRBV5-1 to TRBJ2-7, with 10 nucleotides matching TRBD2. Trimming cost V 2 bases and J 3 bases; bases outside gene matches: 2. Germline assignment: CDR1 SGHRS and CDR2 YFSETQ. The CDR3 is 14 residues long. The CDR3 spells CASSFWTSGYEQYF. The CDR3 DNA is TGCGCCAGCAGCTTTTGGACTAGCGGCTACGAGCAGTACTTC. The full variable domain, in which reference TRBV5-1 and TRBJ2-7 provide the parts outside the CDR3, is KAGVTQTPRYLIKTRGQQVTLSCSPISGHRSVSWYQQTPGQGLQFLFEYFSETQRNKGNFPGRFSGRQFSNSRSEMNVSTLELGDSALYLCASSFWTSGYEQYFGPGTRLTVT.

This clonotype was recorded many times. The chain has TRBV12-3 or TRBV12-4 and TRBJ2-5; maybe TRBD1 (6 bases). The CDR3 totals 11 residues. The V end was cut by 4 bases, the J end by 10 bases, with 10 bases between. In DNA form, the CDR3 reads TGTGCCAGCAGTTCCGGACAGAACCAGTACTTC. Protein: CASSSGQNQYF.

In its sample, this clonotype was seen many times. This sequence joins TRBV6-5 and TRBJ2-2; no clear D. V lost 0 bases, J lost 5 bases, and 16 bases lay in between. CDR1 is MNHEY, CDR2 SVGAGI, per germline. The CDR3 sequence is 17 residues long. CDR3 nucleotide sequence: TGTGCCAGCAGTTACTCATCGGGTCCCGAGGTGACCGGGGAGCTGTTTTTT. Protein sequence: CASSYSSGPEVTGELFF.

This clonotype was detected ten times or more. The chain recombines TRBV5-4 with TRBJ2-5; 8 positions agree with TRBD1. Germline-derived CDR1 and CDR2 are SGHNT and YYREEE (reference sequence). The CDR3 sequence is 13 residues long. The junction had 6 bases not matched to a gene; V was cut back by 7 bases and J by 4 bases. The CDR3 DNA is TGTGCCAGCGGTGACAGGGGAGGAGAGACCCAGTACTTC. This gives the protein CASGDRGGETQYF. Drawing the rest from reference TRBV5-4 and TRBJ2-5, the complete variable domain is ETGVTQSPTHLIKTRGQQVTLRCSSQSGHNTVSWYQQALGQGPQFIFQYYREEENGRGNFPPRFSGLQFPNYSSELNVNALELDDSALYLCASGDRGGETQYFGPGTRLLVL.

The chain combines TRBV6-8 with TRBJ2-7, with D tentatively TRBD1 (6 bases). The CDR3 covers 16 residues. Germline assignment: CDR1 MNHGY and CDR2 SAAAGT. V shed 2 bases and J shed 4 bases, with 18 bases lying between them. This CDR3 reads CASSYVWTATFYEQYF. CDR3 sequence (DNA): TGTGCCAGCAGTTACGTATGGACAGCTACCTTTTACGAGCAGTACTTC.

This clonotype was detected many times. The chain combines TRBV4-1 with TRBJ2-6; D unclear. CDR1 is MGHRA and CDR2 is YSYEKL in the germline V gene. V shed 1 base and J shed 2 bases, with 9 bases lying between them. The CDR3 contains 16 residues. CDR3 region: CASSQVGRPGANVLTF. DNA for the CDR3: TGCGCCAGCAGCCAAGTCGGGCGTCCTGGGGCCAACGTCCTGACTTTC.

This clonotype occurred many times. This sequence joins TRBV7-9 and TRBJ2-7; no definite D call. Germline V CDR1 and CDR2: SEHNR, FQNEAQ (reference sequence). The CDR3 runs to 15 residues. The ends were cut back, 3 bases at V and 3 bases at J, with 15 bases in the middle. The chain's CDR3 is CASSFADPSFYEQYF. CDR3 DNA: TGTGCCAGCAGCTTCGCGGATCCATCCTTCTACGAGCAGTACTTC.

On this clonotype: Possible read error: a much larger clone is one base away. The V gene is TRBV11-3, the J gene TRBJ1-2; D gene uncertain. Germline V gene sequence: CDR1 SGHNT, CDR2 YENEEA. The CDR3 contains 14 residues. This CDR3 is CASSQTSRYYGFTF. The CDR3 DNA reads as TGTGCCAGCAGCCAGACTTCGAGATACTATGGCTTCACCTTC.

The sample holds many counts of this clonotype. The chain combines TRBV6-1 with TRBJ1-2, with 8 positions matching TRBD1. This CDR3 region has 14 residues. The germline gives CDR1 MNHNS, CDR2 SASEGT. V was clipped by 1 base and J by 6 bases; unmatched bases: 4. The CDR3 here is CASSEGTGRNGYTF. The CDR3 DNA is TGTGCCAGCAGTGAAGGGACAGGGAGGAATGGCTACACCTTC.

This clonotype was seen many times. The gene calls are TRBV19 and TRBJ1-5, with D perhaps TRBD1 (6 bases). Looked up from germline, CDR1 is LNHDA and CDR2 is SQIVND (reference sequence). Between the trimmed V and J ends, which lost 3 bases and 1 base, there was a span of 10 bases. CDR3 length equals 15 residues. The CDR3 reads CASSISGASNQPQHF. CDR3 bases: TGTGCCAGTAGTATTTCGGGGGCAAGCAATCAGCCCCAGCATTTT.

The CDR3, as DNA: TGTGCCAGCAGTCCGGAAATAGCGGGATTCCAAGAGACCCAGTACTTC. The encoded protein is CASSPEIAGFQETQYF. The V call is TRBV27, the J call TRBJ2-5; TRBD2 matches at 8 bases. Germline CDR1 reads MNHEY; CDR2 reads SMNVEV (reference sequence). Trimming cost V 5 bases and J 1 base; bases outside gene matches: 9. This CDR3 comprises 16 residues.

This clonotype was observed many times. This chain joins TRBV28 and TRBJ2-2, with 7 bases identical to TRBD1. V dropped 2 bases and J dropped 4; count of bases not matched to a gene: 4. Germline CDR1 is MDHEN and CDR2 is SYDVKM. The CDR3 loop spans 15 amino acids. The CDR3 DNA sequence: TGTGCCAGCAGTTTAAGGGACAGACCCACCGGGGAGCTGTTTTTT. Its protein product is CASSLRDRPTGELFF.

Many counts were recorded for this clonotype. The chain is built from TRBV28 and TRBJ1-2, with a weak D call TRBD1 (5 bases). The V end lost 5 bases, the J end lost 7 bases, and 14 bases lay between the germline ends. Germline CDR1 and CDR2: MDHEN and SYDVKM. This CDR3 has 13 residues. In nucleotides, the CDR3 is TGTGCCAGCAGTACACGACAGAGCCGTGGCTACACCTTC. This sequence encodes CASSTRQSRGYTF.

This clonotype was seen many times. The genes are TRBV20-1 and TRBJ2-5; 7 nucleotides align to TRBD2. Per the germline V gene, CDR1 is DFQATT and CDR2 is SNEGSKA (reference sequence). V shed 4 bases, J shed 4 bases, and the junction held 12 bases outside the gene matches. The CDR3 consists of 15 residues. The chain's CDR3 is CSAKREGLDRETQYF. The CDR3, as DNA: TGCAGTGCTAAGAGGGAGGGATTGGATCGAGAGACCCAGTACTTC.

Remarks on this clonotype: Compared with germline, one end of the junction differs, possibly owing to a read error. The gene calls are TRBV28 and TRBJ2-5; D not resolved. CDR1 is MDHEN, CDR2 SYDVKM, per germline. The CDR3 length is 14 residues. The CDR3 protein is CASSGRRWGETQYF. The CDR3 region has the DNA TGCGCCAGCAGTGGACGGAGATGGGGAGAGACCCAGTACTTC.

This clonotype was picked up many times. V usage is TRBV15 and J usage is TRBJ1-1; D is undetermined. The V gene lost 5 bases and the J gene lost 1 base, with 8 bases spanning the gap. The CDR3 consists of 13 residues. Germline V gene lookup returns CDR1 LNHNV and CDR2 YYDKDF (reference sequence). The CDR3 spells CATSSTANTEAFF. The CDR3 nucleotides are TGTGCCACCAGCTCAACAGCGAACACTGAAGCTTTCTTT.

The table lists this clonotype with many counts. Since no conserved phenylalanine or tryptophan closes the CDR3, a read error is the likely cause. The chain uses TRBV6-1 and TRBJ1-1, with a tentative D call TRBD1 (6 bases). The germline gives CDR1 MNHNS, CDR2 SASEGT. Trimming pared 7 bases from V and 7 bases from J, leaving 19 bases between. This CDR3 has 14 residues. The CDR3 DNA reads TGTGCCAGCACCAGGTCTGGGGGCTTCATTGAAGCTTTCCTT. Translation: CASTRSGGFIEAFL.

The CDR3 coding sequence is TGCGCCAGCAGCGGAGGGGGCACACGCTCCTACGAGCAGTACTTC. Protein sequence: CASSGGGTRSYEQYF. This chain connects TRBV5-1 to TRBJ2-7; possibly TRBD1 for D (7 bases). CDR1 SGHRS and CDR2 YFSETQ come from the germline V gene. Trimming left V 4 bases short and J 0 bases short, with 14 bases between. This CDR3 has 15 amino acids.

This sequence joins TRBV12-3 or TRBV12-4 and TRBJ1-5; possible D gene TRBD1, 5 bases. V gave up 5 bases and J gave up 3 bases, with 11 bases separating them. CDR3 length: 14 amino acids. CDR3 region: CASSQRQLNQPQHF. The CDR3 region has the DNA TGTGCCAGCAGTCAAAGACAGCTCAATCAGCCCCAGCATTTT.

This clonotype came up many times. This chain uses TRBV5-5 with TRBJ2-7; tentatively, D is TRBD2 (5 bases). This CDR3 spans 15 amino acids. The ends were cut back, 0 bases at V and 3 bases at J, with 13 bases in the middle. The germline V gene encodes CDR1 SGHKS and CDR2 YYEKEE (reference sequence). CDR3 nucleotide sequence: TGTGCCAGCAGCTTGGGTCCGGGAAAGGACTACGAGCAGTACTTC. It translates to CASSLGPGKDYEQYF.

This clonotype was seen only a few times. This chain joins TRBV28 and TRBJ2-5, with D perhaps given as TRBD1 or TRBD2 (5 bases each). This CDR3 spans 15 amino acids. Per the germline V gene, CDR1 is MDHEN and CDR2 is SYDVKM. Trimming removed 7 bases at V and 1 base at J, with 16 bases between. For the CDR3, the DNA is TGTGCCAGCACCAAATGGGACCGCCGCCAAGAGACCCAGTACTTC. Translated: CASTKWDRRQETQYF.

This clonotype was seen at least ten times. This chain connects TRBV6-5 to TRBJ1-6, with no clear D. Between the trimmed V and J ends, which lost 2 bases and 9 bases, there was a span of 11 bases. Germline V gene sequence: CDR1 MNHEY, CDR2 SVGAGI. This CDR3 has 14 amino acids. The CDR3 DNA follows: TGTGCCAGCAGTTACAGTCCTGTTGTTTCACCCCTCCACTTT. It encodes CASSYSPVVSPLHF.

The table lists this clonotype with a few counts. The rearrangement uses TRBV3-1 and TRBJ1-1; unclear D gene. V was pared by 2 bases and J by 1 base, with 11 bases between. The length of the CDR3 is 15 residues. Germline CDR1 is LGHDT and CDR2 is YNNKEL (reference sequence). In nucleotides, the CDR3 is TGTGCCAGCAGCCAACCTCGGCACGAGAACACTGAAGCTTTCTTT. Translated: CASSQPRHENTEAFF.

To note about this clonotype: A read error may be the cause here, since a much bigger clone is one base away. The chain has TRBV12-3 or TRBV12-4 and TRBJ1-3, with 8 bases aligning to TRBD1. With 5 bases clipped from V and 2 bases from J, the junction kept 2 bases outside the gene matches. This CDR3 is 14 amino acids long. DNA for the CDR3: TGTGCCAGCAGTAGGACAGGGCCTGGAAACACCATATATTTT. This codes for CASSRTGPGNTIYF.